The clone carrying this T cell receptor beta chain appeared once. TCRdb's table, derived via immunoSEQ multiplex PCR, lists solely in-frame clones and lacks some. The top ten hold 7.8% of the sample, which has about 100,000 clones, about 89% seen once. V was pared by 4 bases and J by 5 bases, with 14 bases between. This CDR3 has 14 amino acids. Germline V gene lookup returns CDR1 ENHRY and CDR2 SYGVKD. These data are taken from a study of control samples from healthy donors and cancer patients. The origin of this receptor is a man aged 25 to 45 in good health. The sample was blood. The chain combines TRBV10-3 with TRBJ1-1; D is perhaps TRBD1 (5 bases). CDR3 sequence: CAISVHSEGTEAFF. The CDR3 DNA reads as TGTGCCATCAGTGTCCATAGCGAGGGGACTGAAGCTTTCTTT.